The 24 T cell receptor beta chains below come from one sample, sequenced in a study of T cell responses to AZD1222 COVID-19 vaccine. Libraries were prepared by immunoSEQ multiplex PCR; TCRdb keeps only in-frame clonotypes and omits some of them. The table lists about 130,000 clones, 75% to 90% of them singletons. The source was peripheral blood, collected on day 0 of AZD1222 vaccination. These receptor sequences come from an adult in good health.

A few counts support this clone. DNA of the CDR3: TGTGCCAGCACTACTTGGGGGCACAATGAGCAGTTCTTC. This gives the protein CASTTWGHNEQFF. The rearrangement uses TRBV6-6 and TRBJ2-1, with D perhaps TRBD1 (6 bases). Germline-derived CDR1 and CDR2 are MNHNY and SVGAGI (reference sequence). Trimming cost V 7 bases and J 5 bases, with 12 bases left between them. This CDR3 comprises 13 residues.

The chain has TRBV5-4 and TRBJ2-5, with TRBD2 identical over 10 bases. CDR3 size: 15 residues. Germline loops: CDR1 SGHNT, CDR2 YYREEE (reference sequence). J gave up 7 bases and V 4 bases, and 10 bases lay outside the gene matches. CDR3 loop: CASSGRLAGVPTQYF. CDR3 nucleotide sequence: TGTGCCAGCAGCGGGCGGCTAGCGGGGGTACCGACCCAGTACTTC.

The V call is TRBV7-2, the J call TRBJ2-5, with 10 bases identical to TRBD1. The CDR3 runs to 14 residues. V lost 9 bases to trimming and J lost 5 bases; unmatched junction nucleotides: 9. The germline V gene encodes CDR1 SGHTA and CDR2 FQGNSA. Written as DNA, the CDR3 is TGTGCCAGTAACCGGGACAGGGGTTCCGAGACCCAGTACTTC. It yields the protein CASNRDRGSETQYF.

The rearrangement links TRBV3-1 (or the pseudogene TRBV3-2) to TRBJ1-1; D remains unclear. V was cut by 3 bases and J by 7 bases, with 15 bases left in between. CDR3 size: 14 residues. Germline V CDR1 and CDR2: LGHDT, YNNKEL (reference sequence). This CDR3 is CASSQAGRPLEAFF. The DNA for the CDR3 is TGTGCCAGCAGCCAGGCCGGACGGCCCCTTGAAGCTTTCTTT.

The chain carries TRBV6-1 and TRBJ1-1, with 12 bases that match TRBD1. Germline V CDR1 and CDR2: MNHNS, SASEGT. The CDR3 runs to 16 residues. Losses at the gene ends were 4 bases for V and 4 bases for J; bases not matched to a gene: 7. The CDR3 DNA sequence: TGTGCCAGCAGTGGTCTGGGGACAGGGGGCACCACTGAAGCTTTCTTT. This translates into CASSGLGTGGTTEAFF.

This chain's CDR3 is CASSPQDGNYEQYF. The CDR3 DNA reads TGTGCCAGCAGCCCCCAGGACGGAAACTACGAGCAGTACTTC. J is TRBJ2-7 and V is TRBV7-3; unclear D gene. Germline V gene sequence: CDR1 SGHTA, CDR2 FQGTGA. V was clipped by 5 bases and J by 3 bases, with 14 bases between them. The CDR3 extends over 14 amino acids.

The chain uses TRBV5-5 and TRBJ2-1; tentative D call: TRBD2 (6 bases). Germline CDR1 reads SGHKS; CDR2 reads YYEKEE (reference sequence). V was cut by 6 bases and J by 10 bases, with 23 bases left in between. This CDR3 spans 15 amino acids. CDR3 nucleotide sequence: TGTGCCAGCACTCTGGGTTCTCCAGATCGGGGGGAGCAGTTCTTC. Residues: CASTLGSPDRGEQFF.

The chain recombines TRBV25-1 with TRBJ1-4; D unresolved. CDR1 is MGHDK, CDR2 SYGVNS, per germline. This CDR3 contains 13 residues. V lost 3 bases and J lost 8, with 10 bases in between. The CDR3 loop reads CASSDSRREKLFF. The CDR3 coding sequence is TGTGCCAGCAGTGACAGCCGCAGGGAAAAACTGTTTTTT.

The V and J genes are TRBV6-5 and TRBJ2-3, with D tentatively TRBD2 (5 bases). Trimming took 7 bases from V and 1 from J, leaving 12 bases between them. Germline V gene data show CDR1 as MNHEY and CDR2 as SVGAGI. The CDR3 has 14 amino acids. CDR3 nucleotides: TGTGCCAGCATGACGGGGTCCCGCACAGATACGCAGTATTTT. Its translation: CASMTGSRTDTQYF.

This clone was counted a few times. The genes are TRBV4-1 and TRBJ1-4; D gene unclear. Per the germline V gene, CDR1 is MGHRA and CDR2 is YSYEKL. This CDR3 contains 18 residues. V lost 1 base to trimming and J lost 4 bases, with 19 bases between them. The chain's CDR3 is CASSQVHLAGSGNEKLFF. Written as DNA, the CDR3 is TGCGCCAGCAGCCAAGTTCACCTCGCGGGGTCAGGTAATGAAAAACTGTTTTTT.

This clone was seen a handful of times. The genes are TRBV4-1 and TRBJ2-1; D perhaps matches TRBD1 (5 bases). Germline CDR1 and CDR2: MGHRA and YSYEKL. The V end lost 1 base, the J end lost 0 bases, and 7 bases lay between the germline ends. The CDR3 has 15 amino acids. As DNA, the CDR3 is TGCGCCAGCAGCCAAGGGGGCCGCTCCTACAATGAGCAGTTCTTC. It specifies CASSQGGRSYNEQFF.

The chain is built from TRBV29-1 and TRBJ2-7; D not resolved. Trimming left V 6 bases short and J 1 base short, with 13 bases between. The CDR3 consists of 13 residues. Germline loops: CDR1 SQVTM, CDR2 ANQGSEA. CDR3 coding DNA: TGCAGCGTGGGATCGGGCAAGTCCTACGAGCAGTACTTC. Its protein product is CSVGSGKSYEQYF.

This rearrangement joins TRBV7-9 to TRBJ2-1; D not resolved. In germline, CDR1 is SEHNR, CDR2 FQNEAQ (reference sequence). V lost 5 bases and J 5 bases, leaving 4 bases between the germline ends. The CDR3 length is 11 residues. Written as DNA, the CDR3 is TGTGCCAGCAGCATCCACAATGAGCAGTTCTTC. Amino acid sequence: CASSIHNEQFF.

The rearrangement uses TRBV3-1 (or the pseudogene TRBV3-2) and TRBJ2-7, with 8 bases matching TRBD1. The germline V gene encodes CDR1 LGHDT and CDR2 YNNKEL (reference sequence). The V gene end was trimmed by 7 bases and the J gene end by 1 base; junction bases not matched to a gene: 3. This CDR3 contains 13 residues. The CDR3 loop is CASNDRGSYEQYF. As DNA, the CDR3 is TGTGCCAGCAACGACAGGGGATCCTACGAGCAGTACTTC.

The chain combines TRBV29-1 with TRBJ1-2; D unresolved. V lost 2 bases and J 0 bases, leaving 7 bases between the germline ends. CDR1 and CDR2 (germline): SQVTM, ANQGSEA. This CDR3 contains 13 residues. The CDR3 is CSVEKGTNYGYTF. CDR3 in DNA: TGCAGCGTTGAAAAGGGCACTAACTATGGCTACACCTTC. Full variable domain (missing parts from reference TRBV29-1 and TRBJ1-2): SAVISQKPSRDICQRGTSLTIQCQVDSQVTMMFWYRQQPGQSLTLIATANQGSEATYESGFVIDKFPISRPNLTFSTLTVSNMSPEDSSIYLCSVEKGTNYGYTFGSGTRLTVV.

The V call is TRBV4-1, the J call TRBJ2-5, with TRBD2 identical over 7 bases. After removal of 3 bases from V and 4 bases from J, the junction contained 11 bases not matched to a gene. CDR3 length equals 16 residues. Germline loops: CDR1 MGHRA, CDR2 YSYEKL. As DNA, the CDR3 is TGCGCCAGCAGCCATGCCCCTGGCGGGGGACCAGAGACCCAGTACTTC. Encoded protein: CASSHAPGGGPETQYF.

The chain employs TRBV4-2 and TRBJ2-3, with 12 bases matching TRBD2. Germline V gene data show CDR1 as LGHNA and CDR2 as YNFKEQ. The CDR3 runs to 18 residues. Trimming removed 0 bases from V and 4 bases from J; junction bases left unmatched: 8. As DNA, the CDR3 is TGTGCCAGCAGCCAAGAAGGTCCGGGACTAGCGGGTGCAGATACGCAGTATTTT. Its translation: CASSQEGPGLAGADTQYF.

Here the CDR3 reads CASSFDRVQDGYTF. In DNA, the CDR3 is TGTGCCAGTAGTTTCGACAGGGTTCAGGATGGCTACACCTTC. The gene calls are TRBV19 and TRBJ1-2; 7 positions agree with TRBD1. CDR3 length: 14 residues. Per germline, CDR1 LNHDA and CDR2 SQIVND (reference sequence). V was clipped by 5 bases and J by 6 bases; unmatched bases: 9.

CDR3 residues: CASSLLQSPLHF. CDR3 DNA sequence: TGTGCCAGCAGTCTACTCCAGTCACCCCTCCACTTT. The gene calls are TRBV28 and TRBJ1-6; D is ambiguous. Germline CDR1 reads MDHEN; CDR2 reads SYDVKM. There are 12 residues in the CDR3. V lost 5 bases and J lost 10, with 9 bases in between.

This clone was counted between two and nine times. V gene TRBV7-9 combines with J gene TRBJ2-1, with D possibly matching TRBD1 (6 bases). CDR1 and CDR2 from the germline V gene are SEHNR and FQNEAQ (reference sequence). V was cut by 1 base and J by 4 bases, with 14 bases left in between. The CDR3 loop spans 16 amino acids. The CDR3 DNA sequence: TGTGCCAGCAGCTTAGGAACAGGGAGCGGTTACAATGAGCAGTTCTTC. It specifies CASSLGTGSGYNEQFF.

The J gene is TRBJ1-1, the V gene TRBV3-1 (or the pseudogene TRBV3-2); D might be TRBD1 (5 bases). The germline CDR1 and CDR2 sequences are LGHDT and YNNKEL (reference sequence). The V and J ends lost 3 bases and 6 bases respectively, with 14 bases between them. The CDR3 contains 14 residues. In DNA form, the CDR3 reads TGTGCCAGCAGCCACTTCGACAGAGGAGCTGAAGCTTTCTTT. It encodes CASSHFDRGAEAFF.

The chain employs TRBV5-1 and TRBJ1-2, with TRBD1 matching 9 bases. CDR1 and CDR2 from the germline V gene are SGHRS and YFSETQ. The CDR3 runs 15 residues. The trim removed 0 bases at V and 6 bases at J, leaving 6 bases unmatched. CDR3 sequence (DNA): TGCGCCAGCAGCTTGGAACAGGGGGCGATTCATGGCTACACCTTC. Translating it yields CASSLEQGAIHGYTF. The full variable domain, rest sourced from reference TRBV5-1 and TRBJ1-2, is KAGVTQTPRYLIKTRGQQVTLSCSPISGHRSVSWYQQTPGQGLQFLFEYFSETQRNKGNFPGRFSGRQFSNSRSEMNVSTLELGDSALYLCASSLEQGAIHGYTFGSGTRLTVV.

The V call is TRBV6-5, the J call TRBJ2-7, with TRBD1 identical over 11 bases. The V gene end was trimmed by 5 bases and the J gene end by 7 bases; junction bases not matched to a gene: 10. There are 15 residues in the CDR3. Germline V CDR1 and CDR2: MNHEY, SVGAGI. DNA of the CDR3: TGTGCCAGCAGTCGACGGACAGGGGGCGGGGGGGAGCAGTACTTC. This codes for CASSRRTGGGGEQYF.

The CDR3 region is CASSYSGGNTEAFF. The CDR3 bases are TGTGCCAGCAGTTACTCGGGCGGTAACACTGAAGCTTTCTTT. The chain links TRBV6-2 or TRBV6-3 to TRBJ1-1, with D hard to call. The V gene's germline CDR1 is MNHEY and CDR2 SVGEGT. V was clipped by 0 bases and J by 2 bases, with 7 bases between them. The CDR3 length is 14 residues.